These 20 T cell receptor beta chains were sequenced from one sample in a study of beta chain features in type 1 diabetes. Study-wide findings and caveats: Shortening that was moderate but significant affected the TCRB CDR3s of Type 1 diabetes patients in all four CD4+ subsets.

Sequencing targeted expressed TCRB transcripts, as all isolated RNA had been reverse transcribed. The method was immunoSEQ multiplex PCR; TCRdb's version includes in-frame clones alone and lacks a portion of them. The sample lists around 20,000 clones; 55% to 75% were seen once. Antigen specificity for these receptors is unknown. The sequenced sample was Tregs from blood. Receptors originate from a man aged 18 to 30 with type 1 diabetes.

Notes on this clone: A read error may produce the germline difference seen at one junction end. This sample includes further DNA sequences coding for the same CDR3. This chain uses TRBV18 with TRBJ2-3; tentatively, D is TRBD1 (5 bases). Germline V gives CDR1 KGHSH, CDR2 LQKENI. The CDR3 spans 17 residues. The CDR3 coding sequence is TGTGCCAGCTCACCACTGGTCGAACAGAGGACACAGGATACGCAGTATTTC. It codes for CASSPLVEQRTQDTQYF.

The chain has TRBV5-1 and TRBJ2-7; TRBD1 matches at 7 bases. Unmatched junction bases numbered 4, after V lost 4 bases and J lost 3 bases. This CDR3 has 13 residues. Germline V CDR1 and CDR2: SGHRS, YFSETQ. The CDR3 sequence is CASSPRDSYEQYF. The DNA of the CDR3 is TGCGCCAGCAGCCCCCGGGACAGCTACGAGCAGTACTTC. The full variable domain, its missing parts supplied by reference TRBV5-1 and TRBJ2-7, is KAGVTQTPRYLIKTRGQQVTLSCSPISGHRSVSWYQQTPGQGLQFLFEYFSETQRNKGNFPGRFSGRQFSNSRSEMNVSTLELGDSALYLCASSPRDSYEQYFGPGTRLTVT.

This clone has more than one count but fewer than ten. The rearrangement links TRBV10-2 to TRBJ1-2; no clear D. The V and J ends lost 6 bases and 4 bases respectively, with 12 bases between them. Per the germline V gene, CDR1 is WSHSY and CDR2 is SAAADI. There are 13 residues in the CDR3. The CDR3 region is CASRRGYGYGYTF. In DNA, the CDR3 is TGCGCCAGCAGAAGAGGGTATGGCTATGGCTACACCTTC.

This chain uses TRBV9 with TRBJ2-7; TRBD2 matches 7 bases. The CDR3 has 13 residues. Germline lookup yields CDR1 SGDLS and CDR2 YYNGEE. The J segment lost 3 bases and the V segment lost 4 bases, leaving 4 bases of the junction unmatched. The CDR3 loop is CASSSTSSYEQYF. The CDR3 DNA follows: TGTGCCAGCAGCTCGACTAGCAGCTACGAGCAGTACTTC.

V and J are TRBV7-2 and TRBJ2-3, with D perhaps matching TRBD2 (6 bases). CDR3 length: 17 amino acids. CDR1 SGHTA and CDR2 FQGNSA come from the germline V gene. V was shortened by 3 bases and J by 1 base, with 17 bases between the two germline ends. The CDR3 DNA reads TGTGCCAGCAGCTTTAGCAGTAGGTGGGAGGGCACAGATACGCAGTATTTT. Translation: CASSFSSRWEGTDTQYF.

The chain combines TRBV29-1 with TRBJ1-4; 9 bases are shared with TRBD1. The ends lost 7 bases at V and 8 bases at J; junction bases unmatched: 8. CDR3 length equals 13 residues. CDR1 and CDR2 (germline): SQVTM, ANQGSEA. The DNA of the CDR3 is TGCAGCGCCGGGACAGGGTTTCGGGAAAAACTGTTTTTT. Translated: CSAGTGFREKLFF. Filled out from reference TRBV29-1 and TRBJ1-4, the complete variable domain reads SAVISQKPSRDICQRGTSLTIQCQVDSQVTMMFWYRQQPGQSLTLIATANQGSEATYESGFVIDKFPISRPNLTFSTLTVSNMSPEDSSIYLCSAGTGFREKLFFGSGTQLSVL.

The chain is built from TRBV30 and TRBJ2-5; a weak D match, TRBD2 (5 bases). The CDR3 contains 14 residues. Deletions cut 5 bases from V and 4 bases from J, with 17 bases between. CDR1 and CDR2 from the germline V gene are GTSNPN and SVGIG (reference sequence). As DNA, the CDR3 is TGTGCCTGGGGCGGACCGGAAAGCGGAGAGACCCAGTACTTC. It yields the protein CAWGGPESGETQYF.

This clone turned up a few times. The V gene is TRBV7-2, the J gene TRBJ2-5; D is undetermined. The ends were cut back, 1 base at V and 3 bases at J, with 9 bases in the middle. The CDR3 is made up of 14 amino acids. Germline CDR1 and CDR2: SGHTA and FQGNSA. CDR3 nucleotides: TGTGCCAGCAGCTTAGATAACGGAGAAGAGACCCAGTACTTC. Translated, it gives CASSLDNGEETQYF. The full variable domain, completed using reference TRBV7-2 and TRBJ2-5, is GAGVSQSPSNKVTEKGKDVELRCDPISGHTALYWYRQSLGQGLEFLIYFQGNSAPDKSGLPSDRFSAERTGGSVSTLTIQRTQQEDSAVYLCASSLDNGEETQYFGPGTRLLVL.

The chain joins TRBV5-1 to TRBJ1-2; D is possibly TRBD1 (6 bases). Germline loops: CDR1 SGHRS, CDR2 YFSETQ. This CDR3 has 13 residues. V was clipped by 0 bases and J by 4 bases, with 7 bases between them. This CDR3 reads CASSLAGVYGYTF. The CDR3, as DNA: TGCGCCAGCAGCTTGGCAGGGGTCTATGGCTACACCTTC.

The sample holds a few counts of this clone. The gene calls are TRBV7-2 and TRBJ2-1; no definite D call. V was cut by 2 bases and J by 0 bases, with 8 bases left in between. The CDR3 contains 15 residues. Germline-derived CDR1 and CDR2 are SGHTA and FQGNSA. The CDR3 DNA follows: TGTGCCAGCAGCTTATCAGCGAGCTCCTACAATGAGCAGTTCTTC. Amino acids: CASSLSASSYNEQFF.

This clone has more than one count but fewer than ten. DNA of the CDR3: TGTGCCAGCAGCCCTAGGACAGGGGGCTCATCCTATGGCTACACCTTC. Protein product: CASSPRTGGSSYGYTF. The chain has TRBV11-2 and TRBJ1-2, with TRBD1 matching 11 bases. CDR1 and CDR2 from the germline V gene are SGHAT and FQNNGV. V shed 5 bases and J 4 bases; nucleotides not matched to a gene: 9. The CDR3 contains 16 residues.

The chain carries TRBV4-3 and TRBJ2-1; 8 positions agree with TRBD1. CDR1 and CDR2 (germline): LGHNA, YSLEER. The CDR3 has 16 amino acids. V lost 1 base to trimming and J lost 0 bases; unmatched junction nucleotides: 2. The CDR3 protein is CASSQGTGGSYNEQFF. Here the CDR3 DNA reads TGCGCCAGCAGCCAAGGTACAGGGGGCTCCTACAATGAGCAGTTCTTC.

This clone was counted between two and nine times. The V call is TRBV21-1, the J call TRBJ1-2; the D call in the table, TRBD1, was not verified against the DNA. TRBV21-1 is tagged as a pseudogene. The CDR3 runs 15 residues. The CDR3 loop is CASSKLRQARYGYTF. The CDR3 DNA is TGTGCCAGCAGCAAACTTAGACAGGCCAGATATGGCTACACCTTC.

The V and J genes are TRBV9 and TRBJ2-1, with D unclear. CDR3 length: 13 amino acids. With 5 bases removed from V and 2 bases from J, the gap between germline ends came to 8 bases. From germline, CDR1 is SGDLS and CDR2 YYNGEE. CDR3 region: CASSPPAYNEQFF. The CDR3 DNA is TGTGCCAGCAGTCCTCCAGCCTACAATGAGCAGTTCTTC.

This clone was observed a single time. The chain has TRBV7-9 and TRBJ2-7; D not certain. The V end lost 5 bases, the J end lost 3 bases, and 11 bases lay between the germline ends. CDR1 and CDR2 from the germline V gene are SEHNR and FQNEAQ (reference sequence). The CDR3 has 13 amino acids. CDR3 residues: CASSDTVHYEQYF. The CDR3 DNA follows: TGTGCCAGCAGCGACACCGTGCACTACGAGCAGTACTTC.

The V call is TRBV7-2, the J call TRBJ2-7, with 11 positions matching TRBD2. The CDR3 contains 15 residues. Germline V gene sequence: CDR1 SGHTA, CDR2 FQGNSA. Trimming took 3 bases from V and 5 from J; bases not matched to a gene: 6. The CDR3 loop reads CASSFWASGRNEQYF. CDR3 nucleotides: TGTGCCAGCAGCTTTTGGGCTAGCGGGAGGAACGAGCAGTACTTC.

The chain recombines TRBV7-2 with TRBJ2-5; 11 nucleotides align to TRBD2. There are 17 residues in the CDR3. The junction had 12 bases not matched to a gene; V was cut back by 5 bases and J by 4 bases. CDR1 is SGHTA and CDR2 is FQGNSA in the germline V gene. DNA of the CDR3: TGTGCCAGCAGCCCCCAAGTGGCTAGCGGGGGGCGAGAGACCCAGTACTTC. Amino acid sequence: CASSPQVASGGRETQYF.

In this sample, this clone turned up once. Other DNA sequences in the sample encode the same CDR3. The V call is TRBV5-1, the J call TRBJ2-1; D not resolved. The germline gives CDR1 SGHRS, CDR2 YFSETQ. Trimming cost V 0 bases and J 7 bases, with 5 bases left between them. This CDR3 is built from 12 residues. For the CDR3, the DNA is TGCGCCAGCAGCTTGGTGGAGAATGAGCAGTTCTTC. This translates into CASSLVENEQFF.

This clone showed up just a few times. The chain joins TRBV27 to TRBJ2-2, with D unclear. V was pared by 7 bases and J by 0 bases, with 15 bases between. The CDR3 totals 16 residues. Germline V lookup: CDR1 MNHEY, CDR2 SMNVEV (reference sequence). This chain's CDR3 is CASTLVKSPNTGELFF. The DNA of the CDR3 is TGTGCCAGCACCTTGGTAAAGAGCCCGAACACCGGGGAGCTGTTTTTT.

The V and J genes are TRBV5-1 and TRBJ1-1; possibly TRBD1 for D (5 bases). Trimming shortened V by 2 bases and J by 4 bases, and 9 bases separated the two germline ends. CDR1 SGHRS and CDR2 YFSETQ come from the germline V gene. The CDR3 sequence is 13 residues long. In DNA, the CDR3 is TGCGCCAGCAGCTTTTACAGGAGCACTGAAGCTTTCTTT. This sequence encodes CASSFYRSTEAFF.